The 25 T cell receptor beta chains below all came from one sample that was sequenced in a study of blood T cells in healthy people across ages. A second PCR, run for about 7 to 11 cycles, used a sample-barcoded 5' primer plus a J-beta primer mix. TCRdb re-called the 5' RACE reads through MiXCR, storing one row per CDR3 protein. The table shows under 750,000 distinct CDR3 sequences, with around half occurring only once. The sequencing sample was made of blood. These TCRs come from a man at least 80 years old in good health.

The rearrangement uses TRBV20-1 and TRBJ2-7, with D perhaps matching TRBD2 (5 bases). Per the germline V gene, CDR1 is DFQATT and CDR2 is SNEGSKA (reference sequence). V lost 5 bases and J 1 base, leaving 18 bases between the germline ends. The CDR3 consists of 15 residues. The CDR3 DNA follows: TGCAGTGCTCCCACCCGGGGAAAGAGGTCCTACGAGCAGTACTTC. It is translated as CSAPTRGKRSYEQYF.

This clonotype has just one count. The rearrangement links TRBV5-1 to TRBJ2-3; possible D gene TRBD1, 6 bases. Trimming left V 8 bases short and J 2 bases short, with 18 bases between. This CDR3 is 15 amino acids long. Germline lookup yields CDR1 SGHRS and CDR2 YFSETQ. As DNA, the CDR3 is TGCGCCAGTCTACGCCGGGACACGGACACAGATACGCAGTATTTT. Its translation is CASLRRDTDTDTQYF.

This chain links TRBV6-1 with TRBJ1-6, with unresolved D. Trimming removed 5 bases at V and 0 bases at J, with 20 bases between. The CDR3 sequence is 19 residues long. Germline V gene sequence: CDR1 MNHNS, CDR2 SASEGT. CDR3 amino acids: CASSPQDPNLSSYNSPLHF. CDR3 nucleotide sequence: TGTGCCAGCAGTCCCCAGGACCCTAATCTAAGCTCCTATAATTCACCCCTCCACTTT.

There are a few counts of this clonotype. V and J are TRBV6-6 and TRBJ1-4, with D maybe TRBD1 (5 bases). The V end was cut by 6 bases, the J end by 7 bases, with 12 bases between. This CDR3 region has 13 residues. CDR1 MNHNY and CDR2 SVGAGI come from the germline V gene (reference sequence). The chain's CDR3 is CASRARESEKLFF. CDR3 sequence (DNA): TGTGCCAGCAGGGCCAGGGAGAGTGAAAAACTGTTTTTT.

For this clonotype: At one end, the junction sequence differs from germline, possibly due to a read error. The J gene is TRBJ2-3, the V gene TRBV2, with 12 positions matching TRBD2. Germline CDR1 and CDR2: SNHLY and FYNNEI. The CDR3 has 15 amino acids. The CDR3 spells CASALLAGGADMQYF. In DNA form, the CDR3 reads TGTGCCAGCGCTTTGCTAGCGGGGGGGGCAGATATGCAGTATTTT.

This clonotype has ten or more counts. This sequence joins TRBV29-1 and TRBJ2-5; a weak D match, TRBD2 (6 bases). Trimming cost V 7 bases and J 5 bases, with 14 bases left between them. This CDR3 is built from 12 residues. CDR1 is SQVTM, CDR2 ANQGSEA, per germline. This chain's CDR3 is CSARLGSETQYF. The CDR3, as DNA: TGCAGCGCTCGACTAGGGTCGGAGACCCAGTACTTC.

The J gene is TRBJ2-3, the V gene TRBV27, with D maybe TRBD2 (6 bases). This CDR3 has 14 amino acids. Germline V CDR1 and CDR2: MNHEY, SMNVEV (reference sequence). V lost 5 bases and J 4 bases, leaving 13 bases between the germline ends. CDR3 DNA sequence: TGTGCCAGCAGTCTGACGGGGGATTCAGATACGCAGTATTTT. Protein: CASSLTGDSDTQYF.

This sequence joins TRBV7-2 and TRBJ1-5; D is possibly TRBD1 (6 bases). The CDR3 loop spans 15 amino acids. Trimming stripped 2 bases from V and 4 bases from J, with 12 bases between. The germline gives CDR1 SGHTA, CDR2 FQGNSA. CDR3: CASSLSRGANQPQHF. The CDR3 DNA reads as TGTGCCAGCAGCTTAAGCCGGGGGGCTAATCAGCCCCAGCATTTT. Together with reference TRBV7-2 and TRBJ1-5, the CDR3 gives the full variable domain: GAGVSQSPSNKVTEKGKDVELRCDPISGHTALYWYRQSLGQGLEFLIYFQGNSAPDKSGLPSDRFSAERTGGSVSTLTIQRTQQEDSAVYLCASSLSRGANQPQHFGDGTRLSIL.

This chain joins TRBV12-3 or TRBV12-4 and TRBJ2-1, with 8 bases fitting TRBD2. This CDR3 contains 16 residues. V gave up 7 bases and J gave up 3 bases; unmatched junction bases: 11. The CDR3 sequence: CASTLGGGRFYNEQFF. In DNA, the CDR3 is TGTGCCAGCACCTTGGGCGGGGGGAGATTCTACAATGAGCAGTTCTTC.

This clonotype has more than one count but fewer than ten. This CDR3 reads CASRMGESSYNEQFF. Written as DNA, the CDR3 is TGCGCCAGCAGGATGGGGGAGAGCTCCTACAATGAGCAGTTCTTC. The chain has TRBV5-1 and TRBJ2-1; tentatively, D is TRBD1 or TRBD2 (5 bases each). This CDR3 region has 15 residues. Germline CDR1 and CDR2: SGHRS and YFSETQ. V lost 5 bases to trimming and J lost 0 bases, with 12 bases between them.

The J gene is TRBJ2-4, the V gene TRBV2, with D possibly being TRBD1 or TRBD2 (5 bases each). The CDR3 is 14 residues long. CDR1 SNHLY and CDR2 FYNNEI come from the germline V gene. Trimming removed 0 bases from V and 13 bases from J, with 16 bases in between. The CDR3 bases are TGTGCCAGCAGTGAAGCCGGGACCGCTGGGGAGCAGTACTTC. It yields the protein CASSEAGTAGEQYF.

This chain links TRBV20-1 with TRBJ2-1; D unclear. Trimming took off 0 bases at V and 4 bases at J, with 13 bases between the two ends. This CDR3 has 15 residues. Germline CDR1 and CDR2: DFQATT and SNEGSKA (reference sequence). The CDR3 spells CSARDRRMSYNEQFF. The DNA of the CDR3 is TGCAGTGCTAGAGATCGACGGATGTCGTACAATGAGCAGTTCTTC.

The chain links TRBV29-1 to TRBJ2-2, with 8 bases lining up with TRBD1. With V trimmed by 6 bases and J by 3 bases, 9 bases remained unmatched. Germline CDR1 SQVTM, CDR2 ANQGSEA. The CDR3 contains 15 residues. The CDR3 loop is CSVSRGRGDTGELFF. Here the CDR3 DNA reads TGCAGCGTCTCCAGGGGGCGCGGGGACACCGGGGAGCTGTTTTTT.

Many counts were recorded for this clonotype. The V call is TRBV6-6, the J call TRBJ1-2, with D possibly TRBD1 on 5 matching bases. Between the trimmed V and J ends, which lost 6 bases and 6 bases, there was a span of 5 bases. Germline V gene data show CDR1 as MNHNY and CDR2 as SVGAGI (reference sequence). The CDR3 runs to 10 residues. The CDR3 nucleotides are TGTGCCAGCAGGGGGGATGGCTACACCTTC. The encoded protein is CASRGDGYTF.

The chain employs TRBV12-3 or TRBV12-4 and TRBJ1-4; D not resolved. CDR3 length: 14 residues. V lost 5 bases to trimming and J lost 4 bases, with 11 bases between them. CDR3 loop: CASSPHEFNEKLFF. As DNA, the CDR3 is TGTGCCAGCAGTCCTCATGAGTTTAATGAAAAACTGTTTTTT.

This chain connects TRBV9 to TRBJ2-7, with D hard to call. Germline CDR1 reads SGDLS; CDR2 reads YYNGEE. V was cut by 4 bases and J by 5 bases, with 16 bases left in between. This CDR3 has 14 residues. CDR3 DNA: TGTGCCAGCAGCCCACGGGTAGGTTTCGACGAGCAGTACTTC. The encoded protein is CASSPRVGFDEQYF.

Comment on this clonotype: A read error may explain this, as a much larger clone is one base away. The J gene is TRBJ2-1, the V gene TRBV6-5; no clear D. The CDR3 totals 15 residues. Germline V gene data show CDR1 as MNHEY and CDR2 as SVGAGI. Deletions cut 0 bases from V and 13 bases from J, with 19 bases between. CDR3 DNA sequence: TGTGCCAGCAGTTACTCGTTCAGGCGGCAAGAGACCCAGTTCTTC. This gives the protein CASSYSFRRQETQFF.

The rearrangement links TRBV20-1 to TRBJ2-3; 8 nucleotides match TRBD2. J was trimmed by 0 bases and V by 3 bases; bases with no gene match: 5. The CDR3 is 15 amino acids. Germline assignment: CDR1 DFQATT and CDR2 SNEGSKA (reference sequence). CDR3 region: CSASRPSGSTDTQYF. The DNA of the CDR3 is TGCAGTGCTAGTCGTCCTAGCGGGAGCACAGATACGCAGTATTTT.

The chain carries TRBV5-1 and TRBJ2-1, with 10 bases fitting TRBD1. Germline trimming cut 4 bases from V and 4 bases from J; bases unmatched to any gene: 8. The CDR3 has 16 amino acids. CDR1 SGHRS and CDR2 YFSETQ come from the germline V gene. Here the CDR3 DNA reads TGCGCCAGCAGCCCGGGACAGGGGTTGGCATACAATGAGCAGTTCTTC. It translates to CASSPGQGLAYNEQFF.

The J gene is TRBJ2-3, the V gene TRBV20-1; 9 bases line up with TRBD2. The ends lost 6 bases at V and 1 base at J; junction bases unmatched: 14. Germline assignment: CDR1 DFQATT and CDR2 SNEGSKA (reference sequence). The CDR3 has 17 residues. CDR3 region: CSADPQLSGSGTDTQYF. DNA for the CDR3: TGCAGTGCCGATCCTCAACTTAGCGGGAGCGGCACAGATACGCAGTATTTT.

The chain joins TRBV6-5 to TRBJ2-1, with D perhaps TRBD1 (6 bases). The CDR3 has 13 amino acids. Trimming took 5 bases from V and 9 from J, leaving 14 bases between them. Per the germline V gene, CDR1 is MNHEY and CDR2 is SVGAGI. The CDR3 DNA follows: TGTGCCAGCAGTAGCCACAGGGTGGGTGAGCAGTTCTTC. Protein: CASSSHRVGEQFF.

This clonotype was picked up many times. V gene TRBV10-3 combines with J gene TRBJ2-7; D is unclear. The CDR3 totals 14 residues. The germline CDR1 and CDR2 sequences are ENHRY and SYGVKD. V lost 10 bases and J lost 1, with 17 bases in between. CDR3 sequence (DNA): TGTGCCACCCAGCCTCTCGGTAGTTCCTACGAGCAGTACTTC. Its protein product is CATQPLGSSYEQYF.

With regard to this clonotype: One end of the junction varies from germline; a read error may be responsible. The chain combines TRBV6-5 with TRBJ1-6; tentatively, D is TRBD1 (5 bases). CDR1 MNHEY and CDR2 SVGAGI come from the germline V gene. CDR3 length: 14 amino acids. The CDR3 loop reads CACRMDNHNSPLHF. DNA for the CDR3: TGTGCCTGCAGGATGGACAACCATAATTCACCCCTCCACTTT.

This clonotype showed up many times. DNA for the CDR3: TGTGCCAGCAGCTCAACCGCAGGACAGGGAAACTATGGCTACACCTTC. It codes for CASSSTAGQGNYGYTF. The chain links TRBV6-6 to TRBJ1-2; TRBD1 aligns across 8 bases. The CDR3 sequence is 16 residues long. CDR1 is MNHNY, CDR2 SVGAGI, per germline (reference sequence). Germline trimming cut 6 bases from V and 2 bases from J; bases unmatched to any gene: 11.

J is TRBJ1-2 and V is TRBV7-9; D unclear. Deletions cut 1 base from V and 8 bases from J, with 8 bases between. The CDR3 is made up of 12 amino acids. CDR1 SEHNR and CDR2 FQNEAQ come from the germline V gene (reference sequence). CDR3 sequence: CASSLEAWGYTF. The CDR3 nucleotides read TGTGCCAGCAGCTTAGAGGCGTGGGGCTACACCTTC.